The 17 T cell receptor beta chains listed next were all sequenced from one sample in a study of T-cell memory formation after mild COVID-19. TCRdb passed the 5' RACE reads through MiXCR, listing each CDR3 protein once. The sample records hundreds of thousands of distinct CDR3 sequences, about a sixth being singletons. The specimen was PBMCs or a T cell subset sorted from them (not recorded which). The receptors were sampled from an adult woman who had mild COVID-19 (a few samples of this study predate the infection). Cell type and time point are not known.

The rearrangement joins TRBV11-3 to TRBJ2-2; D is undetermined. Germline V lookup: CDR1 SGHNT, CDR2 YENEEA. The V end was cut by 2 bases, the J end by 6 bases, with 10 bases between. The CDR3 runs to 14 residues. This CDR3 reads CASSLSASSGELFF. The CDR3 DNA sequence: TGTGCCAGCAGCTTATCGGCTTCTTCCGGGGAGCTGTTTTTT.

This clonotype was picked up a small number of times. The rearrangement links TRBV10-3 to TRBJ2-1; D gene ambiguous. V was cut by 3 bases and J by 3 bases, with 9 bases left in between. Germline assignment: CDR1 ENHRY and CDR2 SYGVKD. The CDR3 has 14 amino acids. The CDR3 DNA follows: TGTGCCATCAGTGACCCAGACAACTACAATGAGCAGTTCTTC. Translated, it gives CAISDPDNYNEQFF.

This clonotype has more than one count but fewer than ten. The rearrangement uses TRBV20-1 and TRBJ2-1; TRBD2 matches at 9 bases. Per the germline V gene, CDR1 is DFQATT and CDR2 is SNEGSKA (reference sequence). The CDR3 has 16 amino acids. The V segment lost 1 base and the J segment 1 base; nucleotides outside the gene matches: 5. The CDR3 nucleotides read TGCAGTGCTAGAGTCAGACTAGCGGCGTCCTACAATGAGCAGTTCTTC. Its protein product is CSARVRLAASYNEQFF.

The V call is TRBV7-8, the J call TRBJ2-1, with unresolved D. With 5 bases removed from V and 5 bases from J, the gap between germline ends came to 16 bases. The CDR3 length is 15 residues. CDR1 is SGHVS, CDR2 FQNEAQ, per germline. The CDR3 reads CASSPRRTPNNEQFF. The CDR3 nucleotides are TGTGCCAGCAGCCCTAGACGAACACCTAACAATGAGCAGTTCTTC. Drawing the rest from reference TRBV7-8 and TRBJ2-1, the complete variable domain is GAGVSQSPRYKVAKRGQDVALRCDPISGHVSLFWYQQALGQGPEFLTYFQNEAQLDKSGLPSDRFFAERPEGSVSTLKIQRTQQEDSAVYLCASSPRRTPNNEQFFGPGTRLTVL.

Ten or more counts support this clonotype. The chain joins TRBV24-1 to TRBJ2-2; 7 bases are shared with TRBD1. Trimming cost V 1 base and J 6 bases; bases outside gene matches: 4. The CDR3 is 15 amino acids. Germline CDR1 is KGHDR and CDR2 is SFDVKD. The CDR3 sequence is CATSDFLGGSGELFF. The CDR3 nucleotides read TGTGCCACCAGTGATTTTCTAGGGGGCTCCGGGGAGCTGTTTTTT.

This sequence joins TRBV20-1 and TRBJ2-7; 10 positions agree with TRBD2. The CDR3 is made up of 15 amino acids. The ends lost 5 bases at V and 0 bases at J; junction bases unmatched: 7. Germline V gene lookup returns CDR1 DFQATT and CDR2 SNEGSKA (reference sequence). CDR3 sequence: CSARQLAGRSYEQYF. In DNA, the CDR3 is TGCAGTGCTCGCCAACTAGCGGGGCGCTCCTACGAGCAGTACTTC.

CDR3 nucleotides: TGTGCCAGCAGTAATCGACAGCCGATGAACACTGAAGCTTTCTTT. As protein: CASSNRQPMNTEAFF. J is TRBJ1-1 and V is TRBV27; a weak D match, TRBD1 (5 bases). Germline V gene sequence: CDR1 MNHEY, CDR2 SMNVEV (reference sequence). Between the trimmed V and J ends, which lost 5 bases and 0 bases, there was a span of 13 bases. The CDR3 totals 15 residues.

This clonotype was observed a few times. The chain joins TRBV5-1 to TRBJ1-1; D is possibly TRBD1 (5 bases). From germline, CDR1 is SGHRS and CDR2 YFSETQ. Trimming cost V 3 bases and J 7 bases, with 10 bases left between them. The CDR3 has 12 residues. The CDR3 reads CASSSDSGEAFF. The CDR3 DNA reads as TGCGCCAGCAGCTCCGACAGTGGTGAAGCTTTCTTT.

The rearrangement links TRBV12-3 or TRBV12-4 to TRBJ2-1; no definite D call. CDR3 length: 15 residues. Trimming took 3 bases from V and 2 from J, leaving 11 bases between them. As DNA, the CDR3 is TGTGCCAGCAGTTTCGGCCTGAGGACCTACAATGAGCAGTTCTTC. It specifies CASSFGLRTYNEQFF.

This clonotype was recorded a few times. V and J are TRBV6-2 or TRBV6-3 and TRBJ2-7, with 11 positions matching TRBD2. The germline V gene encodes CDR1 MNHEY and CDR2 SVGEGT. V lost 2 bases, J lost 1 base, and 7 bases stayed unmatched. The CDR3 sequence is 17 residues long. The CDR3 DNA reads TGTGCCAGCAGTTACCCGGGACTAGCGGACTTATCCTACGAGCAGTACTTC. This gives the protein CASSYPGLADLSYEQYF.

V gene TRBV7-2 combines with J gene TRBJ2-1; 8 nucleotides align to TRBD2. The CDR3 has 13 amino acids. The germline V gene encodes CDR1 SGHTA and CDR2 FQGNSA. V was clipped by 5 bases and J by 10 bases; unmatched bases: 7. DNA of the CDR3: TGTGCCAGCAGCCGCAGCGGGAGTCGCGAGCAGTTCTTC. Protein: CASSRSGSREQFF.

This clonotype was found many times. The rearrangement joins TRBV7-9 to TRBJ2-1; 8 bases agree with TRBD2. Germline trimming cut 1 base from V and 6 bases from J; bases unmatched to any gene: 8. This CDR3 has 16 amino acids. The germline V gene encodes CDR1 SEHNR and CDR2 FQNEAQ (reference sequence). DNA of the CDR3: TGTGCCAGCAGCTTAGTGTCGGGAGGGCCCGTCAATGAGCAGTTCTTC. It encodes CASSLVSGGPVNEQFF.

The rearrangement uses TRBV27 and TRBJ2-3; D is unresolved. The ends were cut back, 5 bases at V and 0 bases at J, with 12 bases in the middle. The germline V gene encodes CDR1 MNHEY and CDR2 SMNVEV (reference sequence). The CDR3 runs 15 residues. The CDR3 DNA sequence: TGTGCCAGCAGTCCCAAGCTGAGAAGCACAGATACGCAGTATTTT. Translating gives CASSPKLRSTDTQYF.

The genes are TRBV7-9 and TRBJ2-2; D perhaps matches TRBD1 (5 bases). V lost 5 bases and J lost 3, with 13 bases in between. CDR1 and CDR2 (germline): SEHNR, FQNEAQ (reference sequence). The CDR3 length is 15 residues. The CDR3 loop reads CASSPRQTYTGELFF. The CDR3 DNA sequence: TGTGCCAGCAGCCCCCGACAGACTTACACCGGGGAGCTGTTTTTT.

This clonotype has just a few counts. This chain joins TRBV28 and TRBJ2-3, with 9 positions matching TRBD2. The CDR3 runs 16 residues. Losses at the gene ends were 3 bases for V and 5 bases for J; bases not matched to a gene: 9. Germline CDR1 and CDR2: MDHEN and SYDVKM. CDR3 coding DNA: TGTGCCAGCAGTTTCGGGCTAGCGGGGTTCATAGATACGCAGTATTTT. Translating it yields CASSFGLAGFIDTQYF.

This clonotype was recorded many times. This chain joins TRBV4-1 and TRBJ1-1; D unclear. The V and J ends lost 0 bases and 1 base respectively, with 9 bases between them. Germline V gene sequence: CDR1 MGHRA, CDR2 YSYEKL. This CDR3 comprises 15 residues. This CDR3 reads CASSQEGSWNTEAFF. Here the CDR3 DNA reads TGCGCCAGCAGCCAAGAAGGGTCTTGGAACACTGAAGCTTTCTTT.

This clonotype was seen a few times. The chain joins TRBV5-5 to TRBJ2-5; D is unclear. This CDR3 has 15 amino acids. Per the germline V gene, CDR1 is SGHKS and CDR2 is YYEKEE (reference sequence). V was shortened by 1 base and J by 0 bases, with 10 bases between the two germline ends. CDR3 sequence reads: CASSLTDQYQETQYF. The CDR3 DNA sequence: TGTGCCAGCAGCTTGACGGACCAGTACCAAGAGACCCAGTACTTC.